The clone carrying this T cell receptor (beta chain) was seen only a few times. Its specificity is unknown. The data stem from a study of post-analysis software for immune sequencing data. Points from the study as a whole: Among five TRBV segments more frequent in patients than controls were TRBV5-6, TRBV5-1 and TRBV20-1. When compared against controls, multiple sclerosis patients showed significantly lower normalized Chao1 diversity.

In germline, CDR1 is DFQATT, CDR2 SNEGSKA (reference sequence). The CDR3 runs 15 residues. With 5 bases clipped from V and 2 bases from J, the junction kept 11 bases outside the gene matches. Tagging with unique molecular identifiers was a feature of the TCR beta cDNA libraries. TCRdb analysed the PCR reads with MiXCR anew, one entry per CDR3 protein. The data hold hundreds of thousands of distinct CDR3 sequences, with 55% to 60% observed a single time. This rearrangement joins TRBV20-1 to TRBJ2-7, with 8 bases aligning to TRBD2. Sequences were obtained from blood. The receptor was isolated from a girl aged 2 to 9 with multiple sclerosis. The CDR3 sequence is CSARPGGRPPYEQYF. The CDR3 DNA is TGCAGTGCTCGCCCGGGAGGGAGGCCTCCCTACGAGCAGTACTTC.